Sequencing of this T cell receptor beta chain was carried out in a study of sequential checkpoint blockade in melanoma. Sequenced by immunoSEQ multiplex PCR; TCRdb stores in-frame clones only, minus some. The table has roughly 13,000 clones, around 23% seen once. With 5 bases removed from V and 5 bases from J, the gap between germline ends came to 9 bases. Germline V gives CDR1 SNHLY, CDR2 FYNNEI. The CDR3 covers 13 residues. This clone was recorded a few times. Stated treatment: randomized to nivolumab then ipilimumab (arm A) or the reverse (arm B). The source of this sequence is a human donor with melanoma. The chain employs TRBV2 and TRBJ2-2, with a possible D match to TRBD1 (6 bases). The specimen was tumor tissue (inferred from file names), collected from a patient given nivolumab and ipilimumab in sequence. CDR3 amino acids: CASSSTGTGELFF. CDR3 sequence (DNA): TGTGCCAGCAGTAGTACAGGGACCGGGGAGCTGTTTTTT. The full variable domain, its missing parts supplied by reference TRBV2 and TRBJ2-2, is EPEVTQTPSHQVTQMGQEVILRCVPISNHLYFYWYRQILGQKVEFLVSFYNNEISEKSEIFDDQFSVERPDGSNFTLKIRSTKLEDSAMYFCASSSTGTGELFFGEGSRLTVL.